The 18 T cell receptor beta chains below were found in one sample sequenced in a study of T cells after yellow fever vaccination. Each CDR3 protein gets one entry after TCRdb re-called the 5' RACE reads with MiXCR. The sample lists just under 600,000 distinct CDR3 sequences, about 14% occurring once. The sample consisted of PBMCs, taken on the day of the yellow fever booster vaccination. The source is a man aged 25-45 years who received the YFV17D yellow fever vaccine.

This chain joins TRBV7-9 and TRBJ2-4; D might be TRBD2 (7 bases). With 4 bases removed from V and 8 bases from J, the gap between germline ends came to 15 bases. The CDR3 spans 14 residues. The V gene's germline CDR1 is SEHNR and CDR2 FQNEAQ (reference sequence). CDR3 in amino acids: CASSSPRGGDIQYF. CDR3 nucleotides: TGTGCCAGCAGCTCCCCGAGGGGGGGGGACATTCAGTACTTC.

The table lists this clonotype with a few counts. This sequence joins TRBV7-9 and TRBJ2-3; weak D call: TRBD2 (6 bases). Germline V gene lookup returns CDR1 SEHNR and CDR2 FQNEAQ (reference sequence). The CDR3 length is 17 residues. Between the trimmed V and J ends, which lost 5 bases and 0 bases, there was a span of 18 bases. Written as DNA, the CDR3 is TGTGCCAGCAGCCGACTATTGGCGGGGTCTAGCACAGATACGCAGTATTTT. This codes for CASSRLLAGSSTDTQYF.

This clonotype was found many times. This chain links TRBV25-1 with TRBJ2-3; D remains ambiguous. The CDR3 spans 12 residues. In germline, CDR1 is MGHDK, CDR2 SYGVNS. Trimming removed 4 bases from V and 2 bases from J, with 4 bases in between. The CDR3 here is CASSGPTDTQYF. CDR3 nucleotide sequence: TGTGCCAGCAGTGGACCCACAGATACGCAGTATTTT. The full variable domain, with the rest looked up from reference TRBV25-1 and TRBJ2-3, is EADIYQTPRYLVIGTGKKITLECSQTMGHDKMYWYQQDPGMELHLIHYSYGVNSTEKGDLSSESTVSRIRTEHFPLTLESARPSHTSQYLCASSGPTDTQYFGPGTRLTVL.

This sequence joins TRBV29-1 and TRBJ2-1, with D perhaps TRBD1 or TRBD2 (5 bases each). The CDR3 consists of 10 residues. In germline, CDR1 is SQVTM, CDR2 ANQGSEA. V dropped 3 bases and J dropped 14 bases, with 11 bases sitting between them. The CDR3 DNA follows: TGCAGCGTTGAGAGGCAGGGAGAGTTCTTC. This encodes CSVERQGEFF.

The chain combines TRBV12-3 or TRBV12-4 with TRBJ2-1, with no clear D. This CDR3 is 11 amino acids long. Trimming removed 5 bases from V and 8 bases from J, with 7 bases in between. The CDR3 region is CASSVLHEQFF. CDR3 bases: TGTGCCAGCAGTGTCCTCCATGAGCAGTTCTTC.

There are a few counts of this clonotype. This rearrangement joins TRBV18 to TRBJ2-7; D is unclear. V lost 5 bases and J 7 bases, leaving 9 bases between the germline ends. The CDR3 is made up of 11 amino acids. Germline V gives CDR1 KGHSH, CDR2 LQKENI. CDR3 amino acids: CASSAGPEQYF. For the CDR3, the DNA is TGTGCCAGCTCAGCCGGCCCGGAGCAGTACTTC.

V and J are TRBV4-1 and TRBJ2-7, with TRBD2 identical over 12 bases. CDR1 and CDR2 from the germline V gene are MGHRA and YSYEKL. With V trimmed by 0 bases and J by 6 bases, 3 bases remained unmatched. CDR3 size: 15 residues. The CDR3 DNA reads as TGCGCCAGCAGCCAAGATGGGACTAGCGGGCGCGAGCAGTACTTC. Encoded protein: CASSQDGTSGREQYF.

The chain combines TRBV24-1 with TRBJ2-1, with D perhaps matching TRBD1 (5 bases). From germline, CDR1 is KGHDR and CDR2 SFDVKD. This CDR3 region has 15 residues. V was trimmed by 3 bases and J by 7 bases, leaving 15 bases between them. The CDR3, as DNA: TGTGCCACCAGTGATCAATCCAGGGTGGGTAATGAGCAGTTCTTC. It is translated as CATSDQSRVGNEQFF.

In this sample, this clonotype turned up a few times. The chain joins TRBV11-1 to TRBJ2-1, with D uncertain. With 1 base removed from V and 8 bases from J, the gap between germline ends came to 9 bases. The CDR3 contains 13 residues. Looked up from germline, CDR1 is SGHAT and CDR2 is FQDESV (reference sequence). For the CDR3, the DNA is TGTGCCAGCAGCTTAGTAATAGCCGATGAGCAGTTCTTC. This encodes CASSLVIADEQFF.

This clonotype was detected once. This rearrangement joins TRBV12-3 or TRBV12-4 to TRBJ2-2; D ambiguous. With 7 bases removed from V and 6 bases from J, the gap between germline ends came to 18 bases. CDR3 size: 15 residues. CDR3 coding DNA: TGTGCCAGCACCACTCCCCCCTCTCTAGCCGGGGAGCTGTTTTTT. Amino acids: CASTTPPSLAGELFF.

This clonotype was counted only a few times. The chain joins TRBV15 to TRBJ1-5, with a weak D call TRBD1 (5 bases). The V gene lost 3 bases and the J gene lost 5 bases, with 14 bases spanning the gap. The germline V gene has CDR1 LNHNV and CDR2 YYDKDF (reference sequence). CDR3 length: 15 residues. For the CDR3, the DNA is TGTGCCACCAGCAGTCCAGCGGACATTGATCAGCCCCAGCATTTT. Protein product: CATSSPADIDQPQHF.

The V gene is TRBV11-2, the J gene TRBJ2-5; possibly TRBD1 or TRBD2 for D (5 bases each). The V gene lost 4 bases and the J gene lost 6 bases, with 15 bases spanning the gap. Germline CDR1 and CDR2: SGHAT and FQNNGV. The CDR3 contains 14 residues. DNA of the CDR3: TGTGCCAGCAGCTCCGGGACCCTCGTACAGACCCAGTACTTC. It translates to CASSSGTLVQTQYF.

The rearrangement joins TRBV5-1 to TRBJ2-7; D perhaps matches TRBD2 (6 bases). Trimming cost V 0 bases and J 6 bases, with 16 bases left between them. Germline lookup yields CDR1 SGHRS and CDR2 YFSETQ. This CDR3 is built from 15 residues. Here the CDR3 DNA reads TGCGCCAGCAGCTTGGTGGAGGGGAAAGGATCCGAGCAGTACTTC. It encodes CASSLVEGKGSEQYF.

CDR3 protein: CASSQSPQGRTDTQYF. The DNA for the CDR3 is TGCGCCAGCAGCCAATCGCCACAGGGGCGCACAGATACGCAGTATTTT. J is TRBJ2-3 and V is TRBV4-3, with 7 bases that match TRBD1. Unmatched junction bases numbered 6, after V lost 2 bases and J lost 1 base. The germline V gene has CDR1 LGHNA and CDR2 YSLEER. This CDR3 comprises 16 residues.

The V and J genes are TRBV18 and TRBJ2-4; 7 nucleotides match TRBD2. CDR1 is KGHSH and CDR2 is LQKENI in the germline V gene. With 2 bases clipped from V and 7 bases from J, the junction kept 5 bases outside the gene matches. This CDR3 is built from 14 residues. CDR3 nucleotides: TGTGCCAGCTCACCAGGGGGAGGGGACAACATTCAGTACTTC. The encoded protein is CASSPGGGDNIQYF.

As DNA, the CDR3 is TGTGCCAGCAGCTCCCCCCGGACTAGCGGGAGATACAATGAGCAGTTCTTC. This translates into CASSSPRTSGRYNEQFF. The chain recombines TRBV11-3 with TRBJ2-1; 13 bases align to TRBD2. This CDR3 region has 17 residues. Germline V gene data show CDR1 as SGHNT and CDR2 as YENEEA. J lost 4 bases, V lost 4 bases, and 7 bases had no gene match.

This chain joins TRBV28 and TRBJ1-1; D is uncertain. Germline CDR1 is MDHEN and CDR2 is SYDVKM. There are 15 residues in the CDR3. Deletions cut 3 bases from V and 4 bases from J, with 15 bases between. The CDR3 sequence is CASSFMGSRITEAFF. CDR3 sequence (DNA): TGTGCCAGCAGTTTTATGGGATCCCGGATCACTGAAGCTTTCTTT.

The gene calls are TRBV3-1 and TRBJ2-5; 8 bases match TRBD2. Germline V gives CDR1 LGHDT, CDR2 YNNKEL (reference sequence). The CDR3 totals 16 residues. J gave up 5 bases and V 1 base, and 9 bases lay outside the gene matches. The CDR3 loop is CASSQVTGGSKETQYF. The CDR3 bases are TGTGCCAGCAGCCAAGTGACGGGGGGGTCAAAGGAGACCCAGTACTTC.